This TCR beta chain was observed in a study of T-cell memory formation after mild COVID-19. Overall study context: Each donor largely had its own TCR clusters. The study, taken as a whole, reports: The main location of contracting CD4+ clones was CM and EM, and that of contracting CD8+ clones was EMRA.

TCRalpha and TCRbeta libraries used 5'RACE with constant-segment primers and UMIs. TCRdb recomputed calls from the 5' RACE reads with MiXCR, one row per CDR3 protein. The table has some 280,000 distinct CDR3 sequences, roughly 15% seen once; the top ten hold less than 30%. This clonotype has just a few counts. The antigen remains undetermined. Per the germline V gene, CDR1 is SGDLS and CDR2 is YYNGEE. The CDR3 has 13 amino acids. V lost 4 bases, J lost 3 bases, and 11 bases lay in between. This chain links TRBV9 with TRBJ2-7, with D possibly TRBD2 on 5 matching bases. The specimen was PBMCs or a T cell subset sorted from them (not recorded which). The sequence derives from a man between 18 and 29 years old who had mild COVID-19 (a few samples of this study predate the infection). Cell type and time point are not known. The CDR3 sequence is CASSNGEIYEQYF. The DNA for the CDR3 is TGTGCCAGCAGCAACGGGGAAATCTACGAGCAGTACTTC.